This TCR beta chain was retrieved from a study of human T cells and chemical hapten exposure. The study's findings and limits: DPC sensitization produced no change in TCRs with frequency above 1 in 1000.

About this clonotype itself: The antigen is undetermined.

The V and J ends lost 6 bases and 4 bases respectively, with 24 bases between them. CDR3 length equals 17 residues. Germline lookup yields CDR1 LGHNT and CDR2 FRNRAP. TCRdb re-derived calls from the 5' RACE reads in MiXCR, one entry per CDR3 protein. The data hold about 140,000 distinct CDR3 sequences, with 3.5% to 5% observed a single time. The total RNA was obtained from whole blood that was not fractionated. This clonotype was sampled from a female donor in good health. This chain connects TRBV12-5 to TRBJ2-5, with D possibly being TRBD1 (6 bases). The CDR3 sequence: CASGPWLSQGRLETQYF. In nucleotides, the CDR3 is TGTGCTAGTGGCCCTTGGCTCTCACAGGGTAGGTTAGAGACCCAGTACTTC. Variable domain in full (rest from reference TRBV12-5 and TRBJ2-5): DARVTQTPRHKVTEMGQEVTMRCQPILGHNTVFWYRQTMMQGLELLAYFRNRAPLDDSGMPKDRFSAEMPDATLATLKIQPSEPRDSAVYFCASGPWLSQGRLETQYFGPGTRLLVL.